This TCR beta chain derives from a study of cytomegalovirus exposure and HLA in healthy donors. Study as a whole: Samples from HLA-typed donors yielded 65 million to 85 million unique TCRs in an early data release.

Study outcomes and limitations: Follow-up analysis later connected one missense variant in DCLRE1C with trimming of TCR beta V- and J-genes.

Both 60 Vbeta primers and 13 Jbeta primers went into the PCR. Only in-frame clones appear in the TCRdb table, and some are missing; sequencing was by immunoSEQ multiplex PCR. The sample records 37,000 or so clones, about four fifths being singletons. About this clone itself: What it recognizes is unknown.

V lost 7 bases to trimming and J lost 4 bases, with 13 bases between them. CDR3 length equals 13 residues. The germline V gene has CDR1 SEHNR and CDR2 FQNEAQ (reference sequence). This chain connects TRBV7-9 to TRBJ1-2; D ambiguous. The sequenced material came from PBMCs. This TCR was recovered from a woman aged 40 to 50 in good health and CMV-seronegative. The CDR3 region has the DNA TGTGCCAGCACCATGGAACAGACCTATGGCTACACCTTC. Encoded protein: CASTMEQTYGYTF.